The clone carrying this TCR beta chain was seen once. Its antigen remains unidentified. Mismatch with germline at one junction end may stem from a read error. This specimen comes from a study of T cell responses to AZD1222 COVID-19 vaccine. Background on the study: Second-dose groups at about 4 or about 12 weeks were pooled. Study findings and constraints: Possibly, clonal diversity was underestimated; donors were largely white British and included more females. As reported, nearly half of all spike-specific TCRs target variant regions that are unmutated.

The repertoire was sequenced with immunoSEQ multiplex PCR; TCRdb's copy has only in-frame clones and lacks some. The sample has 130,000 to 150,000 clones; 90% to 95% are singletons. Germline values: CDR1 MNHNY, CDR2 SVGAGI (reference sequence). This CDR3 contains 15 residues. V usage is TRBV6-6 and J usage is TRBJ1-6; perhaps TRBD1 as D (6 bases). Source: peripheral blood, taken on day 0 of AZD1222 vaccination. This receptor was taken from an adult in good health. For the CDR3, the DNA is TGTGCCAGCAGTCACTCTACGGAGGGGGAATCACCCCTCCACTTT. Its translation: CASSHSTEGESPLHF.